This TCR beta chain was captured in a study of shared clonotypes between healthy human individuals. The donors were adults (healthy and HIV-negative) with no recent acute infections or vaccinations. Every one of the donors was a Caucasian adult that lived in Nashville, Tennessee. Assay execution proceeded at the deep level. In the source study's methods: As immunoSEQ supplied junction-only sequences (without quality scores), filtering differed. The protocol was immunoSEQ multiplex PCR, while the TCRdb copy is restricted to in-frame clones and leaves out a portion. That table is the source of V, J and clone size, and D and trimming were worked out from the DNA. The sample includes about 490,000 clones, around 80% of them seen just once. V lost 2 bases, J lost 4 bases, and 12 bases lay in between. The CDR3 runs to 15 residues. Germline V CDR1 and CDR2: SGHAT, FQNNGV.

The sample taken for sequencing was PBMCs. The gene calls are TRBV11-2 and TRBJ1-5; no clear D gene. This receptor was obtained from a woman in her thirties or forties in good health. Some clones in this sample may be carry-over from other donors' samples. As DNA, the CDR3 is TGTGCCAGCAGCTTATTGTGGGGTACTAATCAGCCCCAGCATTTT. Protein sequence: CASSLLWGTNQPQHF.